Sequencing of this TCR beta chain was carried out in a study of OX40 agonist ivuxolimab in advanced cancers. Study details: Participants averaged approximately 60 years of age (range about 23 to 90) and were around 83% male.

Profiling relied on immunoSEQ multiplex PCR, and the TCRdb table lists in-frame clones only, not all of them. Among tens of thousands of clones, about 88% were seen once, and the ten largest hold roughly 0.3%. Looked up from germline, CDR1 is SGHNT and CDR2 is YYREEE (reference sequence). CDR3 length equals 14 residues. The ends were cut back, 1 base at V and 7 bases at J, with 11 bases in the middle. The sequence derives from an adult with an advanced solid tumor such as melanoma, head and neck, liver or kidney cancer. Sequencing used CD4+ or CD8+ T cells sorted from blood, obtained in a trial of the OX40 agonist ivuxolimab. V and J are TRBV5-4 and TRBJ1-4, with no clear D. The CDR3 spells CASSLRGLGEKLFF. The CDR3 nucleotides are TGTGCCAGCAGCTTGCGGGGTCTGGGTGAAAAACTGTTTTTT.